One and the same sample provided the 11 T cell receptor beta chains below, sequenced in a study of cytomegalovirus exposure and HLA in healthy donors. With 60 Vbeta and 13 Jbeta primers, the PCR was carried out. Sequencing used immunoSEQ multiplex PCR; TCRdb keeps in-frame clones, though not all of them. The sample carries fewer than 140,000 clones, about 70% recorded once. The source material was PBMCs. The receptors stem from a woman aged 45-65 years in good health and CMV-seropositive.

The rearrangement links TRBV2 to TRBJ2-6; 7 bases map to TRBD1. Per germline, CDR1 SNHLY and CDR2 FYNNEI. J was trimmed by 2 bases and V by 6 bases; bases with no gene match: 4. The CDR3 has 15 residues. The CDR3: CASRLDRAGANVLTF. The CDR3 nucleotides are TGTGCCAGCAGGCTCGACAGGGCTGGGGCCAACGTCCTGACTTTC.

The chain has TRBV16 and TRBJ1-1; D is ambiguous. This CDR3 comprises 15 residues. The ends were cut back, 1 base at V and 1 base at J, with 10 bases in the middle. The V gene's germline CDR1 is KGHSY and CDR2 FQNENV. The CDR3 loop reads CASSQWFLGNTEAFF. CDR3 coding DNA: TGTGCCAGCAGCCAATGGTTTCTCGGGAACACTGAAGCTTTCTTT.

The rearrangement uses TRBV5-4 and TRBJ2-7, with D possibly being TRBD2 (5 bases). Germline V lookup: CDR1 SGHNT, CDR2 YYREEE (reference sequence). Trimming took 4 bases from V and 4 from J, leaving 21 bases between them. CDR3 size: 16 residues. CDR3 loop: CASSPEASRSFYEQYF. The CDR3 coding sequence is TGTGCCAGCAGCCCGGAGGCCTCTCGATCTTTTTACGAGCAGTACTTC.

This rearrangement joins TRBV5-1 to TRBJ2-1, with 13 positions matching TRBD2. CDR1 is SGHRS, CDR2 YFSETQ, per germline. With V trimmed by 0 bases and J by 5 bases, 8 bases remained unmatched. The CDR3 totals 18 residues. The CDR3 sequence: CASSLASGTSGTNNEQFF. The CDR3 DNA reads TGCGCCAGCAGCTTGGCATCGGGGACTAGCGGGACAAACAATGAGCAGTTCTTC.

Details on this clone: One junction end disagrees with the germline gene, perhaps due to a read error. CDR3 loop: CASSLALGRDNCGYTF. The CDR3 DNA is TGTGCCAGCAGTCTCGCCCTCGGCAGGGATAACTGTGGCTACACCTTC. V gene TRBV6-6 combines with J gene TRBJ1-2, with TRBD1 as a possible D gene (5 bases). This CDR3 spans 16 amino acids. Germline lookup yields CDR1 MNHNY and CDR2 SVGAGI (reference sequence).

The rearrangement joins TRBV4-2 to TRBJ2-5, with unresolved D. In germline, CDR1 is LGHNA, CDR2 YNFKEQ. Trimming removed 0 bases at V and 1 base at J, with 9 bases between. The CDR3 extends over 15 amino acids. This chain's CDR3 is CASSQDRGGQETQYF. Written as DNA, the CDR3 is TGTGCCAGCAGCCAAGATCGTGGCGGCCAAGAGACCCAGTACTTC.

The V and J genes are TRBV5-6 and TRBJ2-1, with TRBD2 as a possible D gene (6 bases). This CDR3 is 14 amino acids long. CDR1 and CDR2 from the germline V gene are SGHDT and YYEEEE. V was cut by 2 bases and J by 5 bases, with 11 bases left in between. The DNA of the CDR3 is TGTGCCAGCAGCTTCCGGGACTTCGACAATGAGCAGTTCTTC. It yields the protein CASSFRDFDNEQFF. Drawing the rest from reference TRBV5-6 and TRBJ2-1, the complete variable domain is DAGVTQSPTHLIKTRGQQVTLRCSPKSGHDTVSWYQQALGQGPQFIFQYYEEEERQRGNFPDRFSGHQFPNYSSELNVNALLLGDSALYLCASSFRDFDNEQFFGPGTRLTVL.

The rearrangement uses TRBV7-9 and TRBJ2-3, with 11 bases matching TRBD2. The CDR3 consists of 16 residues. Germline CDR1 is SEHNR and CDR2 is FQNEAQ (reference sequence). V was pared by 4 bases and J by 9 bases, with 12 bases of the junction left unmatched. In DNA, the CDR3 is TGTGCCAGCAGCTGGACCGGGACTAGCGGTGGGGGGACGCAGTATTTT. As protein: CASSWTGTSGGGTQYF.

The chain uses TRBV6-6 and TRBJ2-3; 9 nucleotides line up with TRBD2. V dropped 2 bases and J dropped 7; count of bases not matched to a gene: 7. CDR1 and CDR2 (germline): MNHNY, SVGAGI (reference sequence). The CDR3 consists of 15 residues. CDR3 sequence reads: CASSYIAGVPHTQYF. The CDR3 nucleotides read TGTGCCAGCAGTTACATAGCGGGGGTTCCTCATACGCAGTATTTT.

The rearrangement uses TRBV2 and TRBJ1-3; no definite D call. Deletions cut 3 bases from V and 2 bases from J, with 8 bases between. Germline V gene sequence: CDR1 SNHLY, CDR2 FYNNEI. The CDR3 sequence is 14 residues long. The CDR3 DNA reads TGTGCCAGCAGTGATCTGGCAGCTGGAAACACCATATATTTT. This encodes CASSDLAAGNTIYF.

On this clone: Other DNA sequences within the sample encode an identical CDR3. This chain joins TRBV28 and TRBJ1-1; 7 nucleotides align to TRBD1. The trim removed 3 bases at V and 1 base at J, leaving 2 bases unmatched. CDR1 and CDR2 from the germline V gene are MDHEN and SYDVKM. The CDR3 runs to 14 residues. The CDR3, as DNA: TGTGCCAGCAGTTTGAGGACAGGGAACACTGAAGCTTTCTTT. It translates to CASSLRTGNTEAFF. Full variable domain (missing parts from reference TRBV28 and TRBJ1-1): DVKVTQSSRYLVKRTGEKVFLECVQDMDHENMFWYRQDPGLGLRLIYFSYDVKMKEKGDIPEGYSVSREKKERFSLILESASTNQTSMYLCASSLRTGNTEAFFGQGTRLTVV.